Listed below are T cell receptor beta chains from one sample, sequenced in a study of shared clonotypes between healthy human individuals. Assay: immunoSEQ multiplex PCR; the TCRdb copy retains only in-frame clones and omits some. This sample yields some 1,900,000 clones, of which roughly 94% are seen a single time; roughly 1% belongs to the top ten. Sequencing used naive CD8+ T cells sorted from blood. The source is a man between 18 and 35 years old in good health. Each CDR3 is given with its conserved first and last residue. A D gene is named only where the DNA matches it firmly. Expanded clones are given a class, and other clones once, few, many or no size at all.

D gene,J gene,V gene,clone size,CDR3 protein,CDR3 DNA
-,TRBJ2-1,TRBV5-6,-,CASSLTGNNEQFF,TGTGCCAGCAGCCTGACGGGGAACAATGAGCAGTTCTTC
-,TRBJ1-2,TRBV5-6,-,CASSFHGDPYGYTF,TGTGCCAGCAGCTTTCATGGAGACCCCTATGGCTACACCTTC
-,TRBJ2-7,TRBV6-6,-,CASSYSESYEQYF,TGTGCCAGCAGTTACTCTGAGAGCTACGAGCAGTACTTC
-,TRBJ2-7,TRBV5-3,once,CARSPHEVGSGEQYF,TGTGCCAGAAGCCCCCACGAGGTGGGAAGCGGCGAGCAGTACTTC
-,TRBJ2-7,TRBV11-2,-,CASSLASQGSYEQYF,TGTGCCAGCAGCTTAGCATCTCAGGGCTCCTACGAGCAGTACTTC
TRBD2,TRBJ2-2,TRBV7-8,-,CASSLVLAGNTGELFF,TGTGCCAGCAGCTTAGTACTAGCGGGGAACACCGGGGAGCTGTTTTTT
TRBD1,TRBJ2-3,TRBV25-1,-,CASSEWKGTGFTDTQYF,TGTGCCAGCAGTGAATGGAAGGGGACAGGGTTCACAGATACGCAGTATTTT
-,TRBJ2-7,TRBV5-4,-,CASSLAVHYEQYF,TGTGCCAGCAGCTTGGCGGTCCACTACGAGCAGTACTTC
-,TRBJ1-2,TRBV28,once,CASNGGTDYGYTF,TGTGCCAGCAACGGGGGAACAGACTATGGCTACACCTTC
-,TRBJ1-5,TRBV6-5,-,CASSYRQGDQPQHF,TGTGCCAGCAGTTACCGGCAGGGCGATCAGCCCCAGCATTTT